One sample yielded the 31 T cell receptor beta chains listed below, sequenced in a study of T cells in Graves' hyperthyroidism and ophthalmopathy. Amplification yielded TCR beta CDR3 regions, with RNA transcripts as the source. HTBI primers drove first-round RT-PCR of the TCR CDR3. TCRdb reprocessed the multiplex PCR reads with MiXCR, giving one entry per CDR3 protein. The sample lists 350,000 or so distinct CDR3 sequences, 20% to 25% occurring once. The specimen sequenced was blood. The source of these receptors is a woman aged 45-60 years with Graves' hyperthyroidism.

This CDR3 is CASSLGGPLKEQFF. CDR3 nucleotides: TGTGCCAGCAGCTTAGGCGGGCCCCTAAAAGAGCAGTTCTTC. The genes are TRBV5-6 and TRBJ2-1; TRBD2 is a possible D gene (5 bases). Germline loops: CDR1 SGHDT, CDR2 YYEEEE. Trimming removed 2 bases from V and 10 bases from J, with 16 bases in between. The CDR3 runs to 14 residues.

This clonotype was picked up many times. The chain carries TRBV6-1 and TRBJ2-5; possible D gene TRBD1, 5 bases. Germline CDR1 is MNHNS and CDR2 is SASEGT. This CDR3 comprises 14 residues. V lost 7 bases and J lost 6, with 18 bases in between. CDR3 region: CASIHSSGIKTQYF. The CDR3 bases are TGTGCCAGCATCCATTCGTCAGGGATAAAGACCCAGTACTTC.

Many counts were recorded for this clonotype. Here the CDR3 reads CASSLGPPFTDTQYF. CDR3 nucleotides: TGTGCCAGCAGCTTAGGGCCGCCTTTCACAGATACGCAGTATTTT. The J gene is TRBJ2-3, the V gene TRBV11-2; D uncertain. The V and J ends lost 1 base and 2 bases respectively, with 10 bases between them. The CDR3 is made up of 15 amino acids. Germline V gene sequence: CDR1 SGHAT, CDR2 FQNNGV.

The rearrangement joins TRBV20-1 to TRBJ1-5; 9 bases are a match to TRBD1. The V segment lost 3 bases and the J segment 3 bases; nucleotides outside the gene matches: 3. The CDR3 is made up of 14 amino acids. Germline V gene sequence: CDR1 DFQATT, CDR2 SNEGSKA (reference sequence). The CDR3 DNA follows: TGCAGTGCTAGCCGGGACAGGGACAATCAGCCCCAGCATTTT. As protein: CSASRDRDNQPQHF.

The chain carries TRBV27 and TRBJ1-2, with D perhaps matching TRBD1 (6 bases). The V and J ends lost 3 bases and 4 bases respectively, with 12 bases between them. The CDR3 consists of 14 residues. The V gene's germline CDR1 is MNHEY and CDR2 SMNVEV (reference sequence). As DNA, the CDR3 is TGTGCCAGCAGTTTCCCCGACAGGTCCTATGGCTACACCTTC. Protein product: CASSFPDRSYGYTF.

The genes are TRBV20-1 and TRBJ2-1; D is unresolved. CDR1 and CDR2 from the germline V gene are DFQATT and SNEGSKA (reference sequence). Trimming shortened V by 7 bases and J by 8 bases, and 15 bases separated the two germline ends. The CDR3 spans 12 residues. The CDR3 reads CSGARVIHEQFF. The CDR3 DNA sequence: TGCAGTGGGGCTAGAGTTATCCATGAGCAGTTCTTC.

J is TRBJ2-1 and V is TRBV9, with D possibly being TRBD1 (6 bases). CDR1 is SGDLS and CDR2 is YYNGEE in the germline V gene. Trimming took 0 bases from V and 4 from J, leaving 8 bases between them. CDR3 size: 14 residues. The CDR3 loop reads CASSVVTGYNEQFF. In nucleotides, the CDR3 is TGTGCCAGCAGCGTAGTCACAGGGTACAATGAGCAGTTCTTC.

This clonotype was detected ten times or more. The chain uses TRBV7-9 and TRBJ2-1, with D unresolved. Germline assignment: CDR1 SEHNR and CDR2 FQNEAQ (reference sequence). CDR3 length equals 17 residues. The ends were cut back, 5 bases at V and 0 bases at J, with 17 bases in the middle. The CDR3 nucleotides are TGTGCCAGCAGCCCCCGCCCGGGCGGTAGCTCCTACAATGAGCAGTTCTTC. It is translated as CASSPRPGGSSYNEQFF.

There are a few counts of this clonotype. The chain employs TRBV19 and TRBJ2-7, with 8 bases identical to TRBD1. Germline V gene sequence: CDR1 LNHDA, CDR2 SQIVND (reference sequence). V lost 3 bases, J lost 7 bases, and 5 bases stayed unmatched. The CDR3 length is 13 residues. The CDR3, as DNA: TGTGCCAGTAGTATCAGGGGGCTGGAAGAGCAGTACTTC. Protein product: CASSIRGLEEQYF. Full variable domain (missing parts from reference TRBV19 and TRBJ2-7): DGGITQSPKYLFRKEGQNVTLSCEQNLNHDAMYWYRQDPGQGLRLIYYSQIVNDFQKGDIAEGYSVSREKKESFPLTVTSAQKNPTAFYLCASSIRGLEEQYFGPGTRLTVT.

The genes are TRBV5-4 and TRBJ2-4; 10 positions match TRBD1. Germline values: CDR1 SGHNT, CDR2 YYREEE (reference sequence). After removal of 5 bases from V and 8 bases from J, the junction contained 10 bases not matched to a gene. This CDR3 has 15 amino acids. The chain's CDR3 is CASRRYDRGPDIQYF. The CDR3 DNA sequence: TGTGCCAGCAGACGTTACGACAGGGGGCCAGACATTCAGTACTTC.

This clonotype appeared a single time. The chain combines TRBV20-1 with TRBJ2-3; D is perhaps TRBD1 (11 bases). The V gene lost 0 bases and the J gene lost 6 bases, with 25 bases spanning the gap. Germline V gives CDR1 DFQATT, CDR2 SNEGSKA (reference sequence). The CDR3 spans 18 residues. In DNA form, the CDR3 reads TGCAGTGCTAGAGATGGGGACAGGGGGACTAGCGATTGGGATACGCAGTATTTT. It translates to CSARDGDRGTSDWDTQYF.

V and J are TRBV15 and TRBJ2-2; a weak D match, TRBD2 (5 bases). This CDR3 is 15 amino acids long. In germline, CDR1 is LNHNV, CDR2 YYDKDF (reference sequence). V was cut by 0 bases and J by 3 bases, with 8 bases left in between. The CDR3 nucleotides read TGTGCCACCAGCAGAGAGAGGGTATACACCGGGGAGCTGTTTTTT. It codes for CATSRERVYTGELFF.

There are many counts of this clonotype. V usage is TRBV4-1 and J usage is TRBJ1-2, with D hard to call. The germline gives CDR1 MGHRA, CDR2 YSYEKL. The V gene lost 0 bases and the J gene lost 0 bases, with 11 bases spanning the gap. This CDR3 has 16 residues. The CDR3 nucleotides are TGCGCCAGCAGCCAAGATGTGAGTGGAGCTAACTATGGCTACACCTTC. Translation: CASSQDVSGANYGYTF.

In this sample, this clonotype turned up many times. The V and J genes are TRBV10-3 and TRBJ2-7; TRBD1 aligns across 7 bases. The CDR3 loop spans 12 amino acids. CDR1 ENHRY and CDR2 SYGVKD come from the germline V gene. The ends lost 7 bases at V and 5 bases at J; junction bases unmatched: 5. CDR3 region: CAITPDRNEQYF. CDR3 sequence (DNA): TGTGCCATCACCCCGGACAGGAACGAGCAGTACTTC.

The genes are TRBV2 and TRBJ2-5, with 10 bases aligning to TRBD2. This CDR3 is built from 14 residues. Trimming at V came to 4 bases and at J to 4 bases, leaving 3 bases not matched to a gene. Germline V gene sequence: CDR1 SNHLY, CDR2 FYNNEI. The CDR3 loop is CASSGAGGRETQYF. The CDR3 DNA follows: TGTGCCAGCAGTGGAGCGGGAGGGCGAGAGACCCAGTACTTC.

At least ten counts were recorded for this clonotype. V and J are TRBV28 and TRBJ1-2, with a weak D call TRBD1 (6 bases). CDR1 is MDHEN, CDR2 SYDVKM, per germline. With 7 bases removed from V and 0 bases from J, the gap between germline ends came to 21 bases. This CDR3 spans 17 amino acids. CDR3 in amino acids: CASIARGVSASNYGYTF. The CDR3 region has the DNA TGTGCCAGCATTGCGAGGGGGGTTTCGGCCTCTAACTATGGCTACACCTTC.

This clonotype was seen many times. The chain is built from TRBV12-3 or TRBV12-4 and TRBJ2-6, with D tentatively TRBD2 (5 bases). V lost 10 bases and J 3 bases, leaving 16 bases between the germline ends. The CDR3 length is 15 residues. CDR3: CATNSRGFGANVLTF. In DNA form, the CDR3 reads TGTGCCACTAACTCCCGGGGATTTGGGGCCAACGTCCTGACTTTC.

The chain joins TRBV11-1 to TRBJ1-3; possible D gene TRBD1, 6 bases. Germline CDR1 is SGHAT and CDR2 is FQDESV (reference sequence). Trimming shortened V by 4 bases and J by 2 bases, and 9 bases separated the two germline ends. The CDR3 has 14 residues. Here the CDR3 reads CASSWGTPGNTIYF. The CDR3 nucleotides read TGTGCCAGCAGCTGGGGGACACCTGGAAACACCATATATTTT.

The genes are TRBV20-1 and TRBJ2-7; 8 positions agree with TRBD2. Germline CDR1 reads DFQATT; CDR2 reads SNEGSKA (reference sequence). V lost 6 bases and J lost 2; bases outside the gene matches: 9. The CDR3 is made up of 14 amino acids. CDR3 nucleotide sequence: TGCAGTGCCCCGCCCGCGGGAGGTACCTACGAGCAGTACTTC. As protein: CSAPPAGGTYEQYF.

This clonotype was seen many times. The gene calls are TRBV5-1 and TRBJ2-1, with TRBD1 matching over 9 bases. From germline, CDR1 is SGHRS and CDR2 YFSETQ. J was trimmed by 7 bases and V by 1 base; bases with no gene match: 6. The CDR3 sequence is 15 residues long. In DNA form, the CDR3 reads TGCGCCAGCAGCTTGTTACAGGGGGCGAGGAATGAGCAGTTCTTC. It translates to CASSLLQGARNEQFF.

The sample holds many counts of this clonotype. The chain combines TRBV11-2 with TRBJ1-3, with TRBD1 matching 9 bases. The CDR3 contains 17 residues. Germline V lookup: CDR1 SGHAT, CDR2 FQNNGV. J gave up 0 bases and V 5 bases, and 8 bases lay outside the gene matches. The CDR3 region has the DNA TGTGCCAGCAGCGCCTCGGGACAGGGAAGCTCTGGAAACACCATATATTTT. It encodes CASSASGQGSSGNTIYF.

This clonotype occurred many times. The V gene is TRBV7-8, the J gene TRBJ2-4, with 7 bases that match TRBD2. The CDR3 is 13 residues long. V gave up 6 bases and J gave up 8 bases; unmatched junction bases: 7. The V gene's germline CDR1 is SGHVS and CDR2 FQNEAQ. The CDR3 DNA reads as TGTGCCAGCAGACCGGGACTATATGACATTCAGTACTTC. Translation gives CASRPGLYDIQYF. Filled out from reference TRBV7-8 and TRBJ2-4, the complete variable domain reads GAGVSQSPRYKVAKRGQDVALRCDPISGHVSLFWYQQALGQGPEFLTYFQNEAQLDKSGLPSDRFFAERPEGSVSTLKIQRTQQEDSAVYLCASRPGLYDIQYFGAGTRLSVL.

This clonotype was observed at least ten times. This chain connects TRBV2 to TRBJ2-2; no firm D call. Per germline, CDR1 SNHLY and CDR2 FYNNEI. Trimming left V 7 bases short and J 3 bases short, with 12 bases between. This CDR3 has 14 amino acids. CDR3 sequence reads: CASKVAVDTGELFF. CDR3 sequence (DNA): TGTGCCAGCAAAGTCGCGGTAGACACCGGGGAGCTGTTTTTT.

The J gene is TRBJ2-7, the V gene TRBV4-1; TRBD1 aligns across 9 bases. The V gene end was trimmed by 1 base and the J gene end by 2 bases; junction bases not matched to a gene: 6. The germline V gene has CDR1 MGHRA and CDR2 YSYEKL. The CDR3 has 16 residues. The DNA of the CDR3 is TGCGCCAGCAGCCAAGTTCCCGGACAGGGGACCTACGAGCAGTACTTC. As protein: CASSQVPGQGTYEQYF.

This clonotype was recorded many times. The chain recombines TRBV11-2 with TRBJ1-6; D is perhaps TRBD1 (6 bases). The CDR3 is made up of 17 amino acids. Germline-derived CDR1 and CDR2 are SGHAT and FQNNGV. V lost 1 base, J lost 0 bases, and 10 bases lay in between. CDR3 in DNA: TGTGCCAGCAGCTTAGGCGACAGGAGCTCCTATAATTCACCCCTCCACTTT. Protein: CASSLGDRSSYNSPLHF.

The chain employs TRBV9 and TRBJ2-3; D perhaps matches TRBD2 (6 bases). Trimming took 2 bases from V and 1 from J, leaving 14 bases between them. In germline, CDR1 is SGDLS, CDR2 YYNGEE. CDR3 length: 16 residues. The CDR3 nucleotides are TGTGCCAGCAGCGTCGGCGGGGCTGCGGGCACAGATACGCAGTATTTT. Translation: CASSVGGAAGTDTQYF.

The CDR3 is CASSSTGGFGYNEQFF. The DNA for the CDR3 is TGTGCCAGTAGTTCCACGGGGGGATTTGGGTACAATGAGCAGTTCTTC. The J gene is TRBJ2-1, the V gene TRBV19, with 7 bases fitting TRBD2. The CDR3 loop spans 16 amino acids. Germline V gene sequence: CDR1 LNHDA, CDR2 SQIVND (reference sequence). V trimming: 5 bases; J trimming: 4 bases; junction bases outside the gene matches: 11.

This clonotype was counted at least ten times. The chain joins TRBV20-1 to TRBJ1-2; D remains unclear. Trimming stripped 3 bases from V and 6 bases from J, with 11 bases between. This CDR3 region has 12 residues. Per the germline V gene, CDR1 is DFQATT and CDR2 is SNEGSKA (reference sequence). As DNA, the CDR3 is TGCAGTGCTAGGAAGGGAGGAGATGGCTACACCTTC. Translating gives CSARKGGDGYTF.

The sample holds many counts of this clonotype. The CDR3 loop is CSAIPTRSPVNYGYTF. CDR3 sequence (DNA): TGCAGTGCTATCCCAACCCGAAGTCCGGTAAACTATGGCTACACCTTC. The chain is built from TRBV20-1 and TRBJ1-2; D remains unclear. Deletions cut 4 bases from V and 2 bases from J, with 20 bases between. CDR3 length: 16 amino acids. Germline loops: CDR1 DFQATT, CDR2 SNEGSKA (reference sequence).

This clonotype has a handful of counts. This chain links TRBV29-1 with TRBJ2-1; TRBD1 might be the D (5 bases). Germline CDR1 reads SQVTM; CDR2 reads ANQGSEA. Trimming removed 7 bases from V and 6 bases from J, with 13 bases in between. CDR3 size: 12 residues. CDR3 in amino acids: CSAEAGRNEQFF. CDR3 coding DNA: TGCAGCGCCGAGGCAGGGCGCAATGAGCAGTTCTTC.

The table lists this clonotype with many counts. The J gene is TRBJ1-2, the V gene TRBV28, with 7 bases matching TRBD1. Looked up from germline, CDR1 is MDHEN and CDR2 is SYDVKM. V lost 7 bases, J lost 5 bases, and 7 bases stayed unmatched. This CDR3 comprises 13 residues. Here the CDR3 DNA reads TGTGCCAGCACTGACAGGGCTGGGTATGGCTACACCTTC. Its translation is CASTDRAGYGYTF.